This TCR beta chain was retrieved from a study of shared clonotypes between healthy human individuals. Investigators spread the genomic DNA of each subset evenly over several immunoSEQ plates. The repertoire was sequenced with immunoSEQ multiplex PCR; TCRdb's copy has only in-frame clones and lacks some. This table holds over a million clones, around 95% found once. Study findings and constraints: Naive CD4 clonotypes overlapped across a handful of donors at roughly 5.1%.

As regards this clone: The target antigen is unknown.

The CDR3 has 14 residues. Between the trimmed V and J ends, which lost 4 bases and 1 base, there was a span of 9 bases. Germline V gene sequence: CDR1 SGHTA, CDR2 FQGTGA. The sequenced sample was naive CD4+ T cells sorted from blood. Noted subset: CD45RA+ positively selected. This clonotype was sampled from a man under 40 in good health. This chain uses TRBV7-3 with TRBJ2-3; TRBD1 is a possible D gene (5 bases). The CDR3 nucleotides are TGTGCCAGCAGCTCTGCGACAGGCACAGATACGCAGTATTTT. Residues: CASSSATGTDTQYF.